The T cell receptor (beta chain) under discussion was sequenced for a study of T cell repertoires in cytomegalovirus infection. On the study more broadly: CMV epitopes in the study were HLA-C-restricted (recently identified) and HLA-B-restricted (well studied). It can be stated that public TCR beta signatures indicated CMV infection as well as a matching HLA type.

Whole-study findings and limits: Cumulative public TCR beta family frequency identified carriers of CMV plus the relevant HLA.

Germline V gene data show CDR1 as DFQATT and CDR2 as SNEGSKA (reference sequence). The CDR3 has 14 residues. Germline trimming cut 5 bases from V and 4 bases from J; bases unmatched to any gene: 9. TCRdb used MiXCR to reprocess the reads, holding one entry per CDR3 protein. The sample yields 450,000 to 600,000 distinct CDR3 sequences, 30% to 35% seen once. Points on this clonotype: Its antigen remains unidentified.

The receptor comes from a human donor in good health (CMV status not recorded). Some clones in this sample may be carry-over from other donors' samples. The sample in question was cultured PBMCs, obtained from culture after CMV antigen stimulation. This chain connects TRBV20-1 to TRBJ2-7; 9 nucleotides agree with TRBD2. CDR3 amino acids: CSASPTSGGYEQYF. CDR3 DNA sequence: TGCAGTGCTTCGCCCACCAGCGGGGGGTACGAGCAGTACTTC.